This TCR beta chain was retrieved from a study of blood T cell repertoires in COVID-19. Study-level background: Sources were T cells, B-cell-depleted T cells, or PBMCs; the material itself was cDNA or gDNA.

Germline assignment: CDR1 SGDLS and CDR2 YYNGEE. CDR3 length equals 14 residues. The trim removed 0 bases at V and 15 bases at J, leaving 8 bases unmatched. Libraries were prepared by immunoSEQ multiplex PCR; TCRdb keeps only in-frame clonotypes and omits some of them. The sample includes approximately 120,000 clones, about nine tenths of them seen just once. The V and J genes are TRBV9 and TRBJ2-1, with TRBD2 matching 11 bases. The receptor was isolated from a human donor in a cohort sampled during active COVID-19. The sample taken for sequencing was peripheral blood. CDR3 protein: CASSVAPTSGSMFF. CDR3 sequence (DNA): TGTGCCAGCAGCGTAGCCCCCACTAGCGGGAGTATGTTCTTC.